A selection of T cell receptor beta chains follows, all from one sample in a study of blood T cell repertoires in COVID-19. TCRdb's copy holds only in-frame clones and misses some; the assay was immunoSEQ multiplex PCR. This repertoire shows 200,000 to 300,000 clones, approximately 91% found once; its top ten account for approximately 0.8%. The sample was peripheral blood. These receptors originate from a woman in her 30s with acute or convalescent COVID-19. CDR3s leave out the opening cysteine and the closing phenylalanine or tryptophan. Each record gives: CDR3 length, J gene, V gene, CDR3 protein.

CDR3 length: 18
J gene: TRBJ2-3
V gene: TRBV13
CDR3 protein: ASSPNTGLAGGPSTDTQY

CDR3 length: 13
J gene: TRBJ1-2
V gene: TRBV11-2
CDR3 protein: ASSLDEGTDYGYT

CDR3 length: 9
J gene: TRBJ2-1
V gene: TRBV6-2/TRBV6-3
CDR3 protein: ASSSGNEQF

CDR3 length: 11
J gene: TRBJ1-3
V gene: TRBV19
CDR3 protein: VSSNGGGNTIY

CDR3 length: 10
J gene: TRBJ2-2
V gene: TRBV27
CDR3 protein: ASEGNTGELF

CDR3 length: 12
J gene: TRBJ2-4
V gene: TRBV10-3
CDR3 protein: AISLGQGGGIQY

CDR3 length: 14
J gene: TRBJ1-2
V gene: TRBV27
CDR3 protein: ASSLAGQGLPYGYT

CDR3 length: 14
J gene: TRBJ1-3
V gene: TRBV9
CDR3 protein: ASSVGGQGGGNTIY

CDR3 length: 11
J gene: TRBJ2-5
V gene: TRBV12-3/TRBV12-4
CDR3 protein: ASTVTHQETQY

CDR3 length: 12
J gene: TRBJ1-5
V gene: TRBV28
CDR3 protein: ASSMAGTEQPQH

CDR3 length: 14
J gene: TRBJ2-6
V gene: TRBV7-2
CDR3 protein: ASSLDGTGYANVLT

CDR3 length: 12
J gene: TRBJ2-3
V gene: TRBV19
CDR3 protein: ASSGLAGTDTQY

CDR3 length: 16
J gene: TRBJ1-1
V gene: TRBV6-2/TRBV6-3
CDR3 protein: ASSYSFSIGQMNTEAF

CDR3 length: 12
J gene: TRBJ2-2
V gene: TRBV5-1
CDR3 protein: ASGGADYTGELF

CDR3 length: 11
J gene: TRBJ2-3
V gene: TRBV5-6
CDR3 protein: ASSPEAGPTQY

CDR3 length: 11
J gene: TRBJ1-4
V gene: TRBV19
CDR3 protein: ASSIAVKEKLF

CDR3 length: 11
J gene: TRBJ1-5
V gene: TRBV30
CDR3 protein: AWSATVHQPQH

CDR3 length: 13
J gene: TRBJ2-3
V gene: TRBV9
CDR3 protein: ASSVAGRKADTQY

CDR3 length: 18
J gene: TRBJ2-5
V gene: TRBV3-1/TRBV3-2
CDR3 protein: ASSRPQGQVMSGAQETQY

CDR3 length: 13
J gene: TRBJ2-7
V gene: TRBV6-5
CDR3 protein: ASSYDRDSLYEQY

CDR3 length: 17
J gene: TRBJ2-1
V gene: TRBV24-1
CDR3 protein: ATTPGHRTSSLSYNEQF

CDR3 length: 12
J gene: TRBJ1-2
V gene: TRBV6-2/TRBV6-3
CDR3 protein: ASSYRDMLVGYT

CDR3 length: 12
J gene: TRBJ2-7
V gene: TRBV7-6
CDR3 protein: ASAGGIPPLEQY

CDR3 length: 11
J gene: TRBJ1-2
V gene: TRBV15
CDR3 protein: ATSRDQQFGYT

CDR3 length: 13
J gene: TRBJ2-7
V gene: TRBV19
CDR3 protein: ASSSTGTAYYEQY

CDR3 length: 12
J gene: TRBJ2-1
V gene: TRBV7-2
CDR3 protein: AVRQGTGDNEQF

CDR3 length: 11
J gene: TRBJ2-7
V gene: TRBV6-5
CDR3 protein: ASSPSGASEQY

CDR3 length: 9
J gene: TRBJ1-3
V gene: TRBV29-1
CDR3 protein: SAVSGNTIY

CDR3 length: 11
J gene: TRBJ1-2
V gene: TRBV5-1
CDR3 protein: ASSSGQIYGYT

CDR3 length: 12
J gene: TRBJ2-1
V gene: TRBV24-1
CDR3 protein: ATSDLLEYNEQF

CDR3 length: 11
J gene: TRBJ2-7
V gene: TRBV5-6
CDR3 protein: ASTRDRAYEQY

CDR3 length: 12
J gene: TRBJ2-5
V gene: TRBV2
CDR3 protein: ASSEWRAQETQY

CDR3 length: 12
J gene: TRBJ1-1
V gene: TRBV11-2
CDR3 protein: ASSLYRANTEAF

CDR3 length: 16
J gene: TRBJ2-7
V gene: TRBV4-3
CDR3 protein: ASSQDSTSGSFPYEQY

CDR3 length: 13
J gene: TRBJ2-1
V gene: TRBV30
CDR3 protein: AWSAGQGARNEQF

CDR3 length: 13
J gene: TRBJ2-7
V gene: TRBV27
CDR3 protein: ASSLSTSGSHEQY

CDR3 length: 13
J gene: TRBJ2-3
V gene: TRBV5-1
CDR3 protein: ASSLGGDFTDTQY

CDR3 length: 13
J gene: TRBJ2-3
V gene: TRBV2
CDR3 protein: ASSDRTSGTDTQY

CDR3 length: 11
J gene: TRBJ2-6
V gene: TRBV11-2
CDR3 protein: ASSLEVGTAVI

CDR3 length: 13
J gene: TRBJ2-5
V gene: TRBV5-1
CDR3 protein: ASSFTSETVGTQY

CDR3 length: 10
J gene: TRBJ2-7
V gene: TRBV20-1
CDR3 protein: SASSRVYEQY

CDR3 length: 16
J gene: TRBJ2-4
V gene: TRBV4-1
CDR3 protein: ASSQMQREGVAKNIQY

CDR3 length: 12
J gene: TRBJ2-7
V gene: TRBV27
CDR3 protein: ASKTSGRGSRQY

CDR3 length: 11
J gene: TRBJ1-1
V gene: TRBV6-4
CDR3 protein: ASSRSGNTEAF

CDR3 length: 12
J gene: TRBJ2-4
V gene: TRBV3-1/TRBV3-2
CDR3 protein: ASSQELVTNIQY

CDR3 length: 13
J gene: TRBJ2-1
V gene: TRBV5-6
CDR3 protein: ASSSQGGSYNEQF

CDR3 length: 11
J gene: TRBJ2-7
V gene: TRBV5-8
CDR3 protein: ASSLGRGGEQY

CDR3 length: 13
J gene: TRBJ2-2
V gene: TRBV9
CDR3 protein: ASSVGGRGTGELF

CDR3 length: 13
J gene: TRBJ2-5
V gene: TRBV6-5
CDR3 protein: ASSYSSGGPETQY

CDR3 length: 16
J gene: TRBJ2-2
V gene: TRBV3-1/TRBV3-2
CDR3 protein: ASSLSTGTTPNTGELF

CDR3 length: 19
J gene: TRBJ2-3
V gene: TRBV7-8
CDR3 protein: ASSFRVSTGLVAGLTDTQY

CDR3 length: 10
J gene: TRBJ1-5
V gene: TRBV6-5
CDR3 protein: ASSTDLVPQH

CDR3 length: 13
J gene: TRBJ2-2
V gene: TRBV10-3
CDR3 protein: AISHDRDFSGELF

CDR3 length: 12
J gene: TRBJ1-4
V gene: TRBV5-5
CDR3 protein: ASRLTGSNEKLF

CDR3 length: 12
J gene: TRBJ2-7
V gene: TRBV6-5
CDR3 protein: ASSTTGGSYEQY

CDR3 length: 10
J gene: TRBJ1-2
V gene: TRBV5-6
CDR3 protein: ASRDGGYGYT

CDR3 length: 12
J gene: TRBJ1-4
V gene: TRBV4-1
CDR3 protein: ASSNVGEWEKLF